This entry describes one T cell receptor (beta chain). The sample comes from a study of blood T cell repertoires in COVID-19. Turning to the study itself: The United States, Italy and Spain provided the acute and convalescent COVID-19 samples. PBMCs, B-cell-depleted T cells, or T cells were the source of the cDNA or gDNA that made up the material.

Authors' processing steps: Amplifying reference gene primers gave estimates of nucleated cell counts. Using immunoSEQ multiplex PCR, the repertoire was profiled, and TCRdb retains in-frame clones only, with some absent. V, J and clone size reflect that table, while D and trimming were determined from the DNA. This table holds around 700,000 clones, 70% to 90% found once. The CDR3 is 13 amino acids. Germline loops: CDR1 MRHNA, CDR2 SNTAGT. V lost 6 bases and J lost 1, with 9 bases in between. Sequences were obtained from peripheral blood. The gene calls are TRBV6-4 and TRBJ1-1; weak D call: TRBD1 (5 bases). The source is a young woman with acute or convalescent COVID-19. The CDR3 is CASSEQANTEAFF. The CDR3 DNA reads as TGTGCCAGCAGCGAACAGGCGAACACTGAAGCTTTCTTT.